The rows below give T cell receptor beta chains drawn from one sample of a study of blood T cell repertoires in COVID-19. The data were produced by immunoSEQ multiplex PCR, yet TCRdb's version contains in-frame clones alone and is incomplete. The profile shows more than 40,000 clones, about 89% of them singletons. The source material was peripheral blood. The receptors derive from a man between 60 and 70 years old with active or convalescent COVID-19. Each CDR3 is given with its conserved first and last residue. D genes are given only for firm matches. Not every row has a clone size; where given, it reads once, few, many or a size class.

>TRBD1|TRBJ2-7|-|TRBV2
CASSGGQGLEQYF
TGTGCCAGCAGCGGGGGACAGGGCCTCGAGCAGTACTTC
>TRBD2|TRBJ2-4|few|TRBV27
CASSTGRLAGKNIQYF
TGTGCCAGCAGTACTGGGCGGCTAGCGGGTAAAAACATTCAGTACTTC
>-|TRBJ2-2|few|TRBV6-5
CASSYQAGAVGELFF
TGTGCCAGCAGCTACCAGGCTGGTGCAGTGGGGGAGCTGTTTTTT
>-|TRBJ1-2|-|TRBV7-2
CASSLGEGVYGYTF
TGTGCCAGCAGCTTAGGGGAGGGGGTTTACGGCTACACCTTC
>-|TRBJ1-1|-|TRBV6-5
CASSRGHRVAEAFF
TGTGCCAGCAGTAGGGGACACAGGGTCGCAGAAGCTTTCTTT
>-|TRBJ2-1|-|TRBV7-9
CASGWAYNEQFF
TGTGCCAGCGGGTGGGCGTACAATGAGCAGTTCTTC
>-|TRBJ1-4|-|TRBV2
CASSPGQGREKLFF
TGTGCCAGCAGTCCTGGGCAGGGGCGGGAAAAACTGTTTTTT
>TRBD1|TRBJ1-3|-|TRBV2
CASRIGQDRNTIYF
TGTGCCAGCAGAATCGGACAGGATAGAAACACCATATATTTT
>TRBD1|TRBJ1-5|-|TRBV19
CASSIKGAHQPQHF
TGTGCCAGTAGTATTAAGGGGGCTCATCAGCCCCAGCATTTT
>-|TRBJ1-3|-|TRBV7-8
CASSVWVGGGNTIYF
TGTGCCAGCAGTGTTTGGGTCGGGGGTGGAAACACCATATATTTT
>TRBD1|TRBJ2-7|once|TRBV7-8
CASSLVTGPEQYF
TGTGCCAGCAGCTTAGTGACAGGGCCCGAGCAGTACTTC
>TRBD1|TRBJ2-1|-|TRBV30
CAWSRDRDLKSYNEQFF
TGTGCCTGGAGTCGCGACAGGGATCTTAAAAGCTACAATGAGCAGTTCTTC
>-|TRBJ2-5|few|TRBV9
CASSARLGQETQYF
TGTGCCAGCAGCGCCCGACTAGGACAAGAGACCCAGTACTTC
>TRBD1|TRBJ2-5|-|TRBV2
CASSRQGHEETQYF
TGTGCCAGCAGTCGACAGGGCCACGAAGAGACCCAGTACTTC
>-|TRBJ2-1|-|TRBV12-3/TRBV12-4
CASTGGNEQFF
TGTGCCAGCACCGGGGGCAATGAGCAGTTCTTC
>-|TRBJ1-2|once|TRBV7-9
CASSQQDSAYTF
TGTGCCAGCAGCCAGCAAGACAGCGCCTACACCTTC
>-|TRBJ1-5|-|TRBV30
CAWSVQVGQPQHF
TGTGCCTGGAGTGTACAGGTTGGTCAGCCCCAGCATTTT
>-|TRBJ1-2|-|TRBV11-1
CASSQTQGNYGYTF
TGTGCCAGCAGCCAAACGCAGGGGAACTATGGCTACACCTTC
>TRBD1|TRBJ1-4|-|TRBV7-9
CASSFGPRTGLFF
TGTGCCAGCAGCTTCGGGCCCCGGACAGGTCTGTTTTTT
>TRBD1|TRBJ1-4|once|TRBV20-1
CSAIDRDGEKLFF
TGCAGTGCTATTGACAGGGATGGAGAAAAACTGTTTTTT